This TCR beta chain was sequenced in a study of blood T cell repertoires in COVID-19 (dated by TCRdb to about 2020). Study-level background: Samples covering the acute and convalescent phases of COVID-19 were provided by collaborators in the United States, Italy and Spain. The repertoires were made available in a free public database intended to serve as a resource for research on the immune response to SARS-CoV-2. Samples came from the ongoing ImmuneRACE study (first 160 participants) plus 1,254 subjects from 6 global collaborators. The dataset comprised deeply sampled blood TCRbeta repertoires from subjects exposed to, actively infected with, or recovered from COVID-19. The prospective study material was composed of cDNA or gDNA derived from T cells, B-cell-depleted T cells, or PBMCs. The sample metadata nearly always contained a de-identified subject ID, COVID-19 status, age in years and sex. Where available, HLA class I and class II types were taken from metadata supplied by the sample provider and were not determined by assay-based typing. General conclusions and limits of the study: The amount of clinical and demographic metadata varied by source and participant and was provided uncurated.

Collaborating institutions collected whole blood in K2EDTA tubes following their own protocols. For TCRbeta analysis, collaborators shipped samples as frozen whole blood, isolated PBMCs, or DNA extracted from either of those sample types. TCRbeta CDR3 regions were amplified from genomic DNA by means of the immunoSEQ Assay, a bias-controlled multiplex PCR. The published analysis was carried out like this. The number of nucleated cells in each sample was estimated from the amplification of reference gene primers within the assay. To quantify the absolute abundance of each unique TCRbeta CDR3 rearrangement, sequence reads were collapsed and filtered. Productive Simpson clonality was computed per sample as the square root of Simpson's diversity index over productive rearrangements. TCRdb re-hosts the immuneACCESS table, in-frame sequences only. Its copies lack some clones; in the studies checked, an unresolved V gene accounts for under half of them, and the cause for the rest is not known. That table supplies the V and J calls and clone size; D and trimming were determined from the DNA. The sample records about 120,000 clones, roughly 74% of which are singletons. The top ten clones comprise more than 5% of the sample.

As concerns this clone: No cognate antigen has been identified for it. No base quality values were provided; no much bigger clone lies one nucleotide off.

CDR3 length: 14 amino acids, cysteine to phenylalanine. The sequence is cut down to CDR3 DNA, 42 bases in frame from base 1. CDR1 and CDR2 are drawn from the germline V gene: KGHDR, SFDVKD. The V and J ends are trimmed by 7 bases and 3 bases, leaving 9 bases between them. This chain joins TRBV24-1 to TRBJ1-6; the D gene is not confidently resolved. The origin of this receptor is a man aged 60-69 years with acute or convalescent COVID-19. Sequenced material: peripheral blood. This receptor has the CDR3 CATRVDSYNSPLHF. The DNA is TGTGCCACCAGGGTAGATAGCTATAATTCACCCCTCCACTTT.